This T cell receptor beta chain was recovered during a study of control samples from healthy donors and cancer patients (TCRdb year 2020). Trimming at the junction amounts to 1 base on V and 1 base on J, and the germline ends lie 11 bases apart. From its cysteine to its phenylalanine, the CDR3 spans 16 amino acids. CDR3 DNA is the only sequence kept; it has 48 bases, read in frame from the first base. CDR1 and CDR2 are drawn from the germline V gene: KGHSH, LQKENI. Library prep was done by the immunoSEQ multiplex PCR assay. Imported from immuneACCESS, the table was reduced by TCRdb to in-frame sequences with V and J called. These copies leave out some clones; in studies compared against another copy, an unresolved V gene accounts for under half, and the cause of the remainder is not known. The sample table lists roughly 180,000 clones, 80% to 95% of them with a count of one. 2% to 2.5% of the sample rests with the top ten.

For this clone: What this receptor recognizes is not known. Base qualities are not recorded, but no much larger clone differs from it by a single base.

Sequencing was done on a sample of blood. The clonotype originates from a woman aged 40 to 50 in good health. In this chain, TRBV18 is recombined with TRBJ1-3, and perhaps TRBD1 as D gene, on 5 matching bases. In nucleotide form, the sequence is TGTGCCAGCTCACCACGGACACCAGTTTCTGGAAACACCATATATTTT. Its translation reads: CASSPRTPVSGNTIYF.